This TCR beta chain was identified during a study of OX40 agonist ivuxolimab in advanced cancers. Study background: An agonistic anti-OX40 (CD134) antibody, ivuxolimab, was used to treat the patients. Participants averaged roughly 57 years of age (range roughly 23 to 80) and were over 75% male.

Worth noting for this clone: Its antigen is unknown.

Looked up from germline, CDR1 is ENHRY and CDR2 is SYGVKD. The CDR3 is 14 residues long. V lost 5 bases to trimming and J lost 4 bases; unmatched junction nucleotides: 3. Repertoires were generated with immunoSEQ multiplex PCR, while TCRdb's copy carries only in-frame clones and drops some. The sample has about 35,000 clones; 65% to 75% are singletons. Study-level findings and limits: The mean number of expanded clones was higher in CD8+ T cells than in CD4+.

Specimen: CD4+ or CD8+ T cells sorted from blood, collected in a trial of the OX40 agonist ivuxolimab. The clonotype comes from an adult with an advanced solid tumor such as melanoma, head and neck, liver or kidney cancer. The chain uses TRBV10-3 and TRBJ1-5, with 9 positions matching TRBD1. CDR3 sequence: CAISSGTGNQPQHF. CDR3 coding DNA: TGTGCCATCAGTTCCGGGACAGGGAATCAGCCCCAGCATTTT.